This TCR beta chain was captured by sequencing in a study of technical replicates of blood from several donors. Assay used: immunoSEQ multiplex PCR; TCRdb lists only in-frame clones, some missing. Among around 100,000 clones listed, approximately 94% were seen once. The V gene's germline CDR1 is ENHRY and CDR2 SYGVKD. CDR3 length: 13 residues. Unmatched junction bases numbered 5, after V lost 6 bases and J lost 8 bases. This TCR was recovered from a human donor in good health. Sequences were obtained from T cells isolated from PBMCs. V gene TRBV10-3 combines with J gene TRBJ2-1; 9 bases map to TRBD2. The CDR3 region is CAISLLAGDEQFF. In DNA, the CDR3 is TGTGCCATCAGCCTTTTAGCGGGAGATGAGCAGTTCTTC.